A selection of T cell receptor beta chains follows, all from one sample in a study of OX40 agonist ivuxolimab in advanced cancers. Produced via immunoSEQ multiplex PCR; TCRdb's table is partial and in-frame only. This table holds some 34,000 clones, approximately 80% found once. Specimen: CD4+ or CD8+ T cells sorted from blood, collected in a trial of the OX40 agonist ivuxolimab. These receptors were taken from an adult with an advanced solid tumor such as melanoma, head and neck, liver or kidney cancer. Each CDR3 is given with its conserved first and last residue. A D gene is named only where the DNA matches it firmly. Size tells how often a clone was seen (once, few, many) or the class of an expanded clone, and some rows leave it out.

D: -; J: TRBJ1-1; size: -; V: TRBV18; DNA: TGTGCCAGCTCACCAGTACAGGCCACTGAAGCTTTCTTT; CDR3: CASSPVQATEAFF
D: -; J: TRBJ1-2; size: -; V: TRBV5-5; DNA: TGTGCCAGCAGCCCGGATCGACAGCGGCACTATGGCTACACCTTC; CDR3: CASSPDRQRHYGYTF
D: TRBD2; J: TRBJ2-2; size: -; V: TRBV5-6; DNA: TGTGCCAGCAGCTTGGAGCTAGCGGGAGCGTTGGGTACCGGGGAGCTGTTTTTT; CDR3: CASSLELAGALGTGELFF
D: TRBD2; J: TRBJ2-5; size: -; V: TRBV27; DNA: TGTGCCAGCAGTTTAACGGAGACTAGCGCCGTCGGGACCCAGTACTTC; CDR3: CASSLTETSAVGTQYF
D: -; J: TRBJ1-1; size: -; V: TRBV5-1; DNA: TGCGCCAGCAGCTTGCGGTCCGGGGGCATGAACACTGAAGCTTTCTTT; CDR3: CASSLRSGGMNTEAFF
D: -; J: TRBJ2-7; size: -; V: TRBV29-1; DNA: TGCAGCGTGGGGCTAAGCTCCTACGAGCAGTACTTC; CDR3: CSVGLSSYEQYF
D: TRBD2; J: TRBJ2-7; size: -; V: TRBV6-5; DNA: TGTGCCAGCAGTTACCGAGTAGCGGGATACGGCGAGCAGTACTTC; CDR3: CASSYRVAGYGEQYF
D: TRBD2; J: TRBJ2-1; size: -; V: TRBV7-9; DNA: TGTGCCAGCAGCTCATATAAAGGGAGGGCCTACAATGAGCAGTTCTTC; CDR3: CASSSYKGRAYNEQFF
D: -; J: TRBJ2-5; size: -; V: TRBV6-6; DNA: TGTGCCAGCAGGTCCGACTCTCCCCTGGAGACCCAGTACTTC; CDR3: CASRSDSPLETQYF
D: -; J: TRBJ2-3; size: -; V: TRBV4-1; DNA: TGCGCCAGCAGCCAAGCTCGGGACTCTATCACAGATACGCAGTATTTT; CDR3: CASSQARDSITDTQYF
D: -; J: TRBJ1-5; size: -; V: TRBV4-1; DNA: TGCGCCAGCAGCCAAGAGGTCGCTACCAATCAGCCCCAGCATTTT; CDR3: CASSQEVATNQPQHF
D: -; J: TRBJ1-2; size: once; V: TRBV6-5; DNA: TGTGCCAGCAGTTACTCGATGGAGACCGACTATGGCTACACCTTC; CDR3: CASSYSMETDYGYTF
D: -; J: TRBJ2-3; size: -; V: TRBV7-3; DNA: TGTGCCAGCAGCGCAATAGGGGCCCGCACAGATACGCAGTATTTT; CDR3: CASSAIGARTDTQYF
D: TRBD2; J: TRBJ2-2; size: -; V: TRBV28; DNA: TGTGCCAGCAAATATGTGCGGGAGGATGCCGGGGAGCTGTTTTTT; CDR3: CASKYVREDAGELFF
D: TRBD1; J: TRBJ2-7; size: -; V: TRBV7-8; DNA: TGTGCCAGCAGCCCCGCAGGGGTGGTTAGACAGGGCCCTTCCTACGAGCAGTACTTC; CDR3: CASSPAGVVRQGPSYEQYF
D: -; J: TRBJ2-5; size: -; V: TRBV4-1; DNA: TGCGCCAGCAGCAACGGAGGGCAAGAGACCCAGTACTTC; CDR3: CASSNGGQETQYF
D: TRBD2; J: TRBJ2-3; size: -; V: TRBV7-6; DNA: TGTGCCAGCAGCTTAGCGGGGGGGTATAGCACAGATACGCAGTATTTT; CDR3: CASSLAGGYSTDTQYF
D: -; J: TRBJ2-5; size: -; V: TRBV11-2; DNA: TGTGCCAGCAGCTCGGACTCCCTTCCCCGGGAGACCCAGTACTTC; CDR3: CASSSDSLPRETQYF
D: -; J: TRBJ1-2; size: -; V: TRBV29-1; DNA: TGCAGCACCCCCGGTGGAGACTATGGCTACACCTTC; CDR3: CSTPGGDYGYTF
D: TRBD1; J: TRBJ1-6; size: -; V: TRBV28; DNA: TGTGCCAGCAGTTCGGACAGGGGCGTGAATTCACCCCTCCACTTT; CDR3: CASSSDRGVNSPLHF
D: TRBD1; J: TRBJ1-1; size: -; V: TRBV29-1; DNA: TGCAGCGTTGAGGGGACAGGACCTGAAGCTTTCTTT; CDR3: CSVEGTGPEAFF
D: TRBD1; J: TRBJ2-5; size: -; V: TRBV28; DNA: TGTGCCAGCAGTTGGGACAGGGGTCCCCGAGAGACCCAGTACTTC; CDR3: CASSWDRGPRETQYF
D: -; J: TRBJ1-1; size: -; V: TRBV6-5; DNA: TGTGCCAGCAGTTACTCGGGGGTCTATGAAGCTTTCTTT; CDR3: CASSYSGVYEAFF
D: -; J: TRBJ2-3; size: -; V: TRBV15; DNA: TGTGCCACCAGCAGGGACACTGCAGATACGCAGTATTTT; CDR3: CATSRDTADTQYF